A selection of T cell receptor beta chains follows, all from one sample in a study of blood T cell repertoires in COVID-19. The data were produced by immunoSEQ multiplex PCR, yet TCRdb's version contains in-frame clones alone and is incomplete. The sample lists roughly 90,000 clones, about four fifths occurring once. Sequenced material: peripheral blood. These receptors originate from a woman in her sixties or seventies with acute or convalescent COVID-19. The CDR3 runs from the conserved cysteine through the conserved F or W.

CDR3aa: CASSKRVIGYTF
v_gene: TRBV9
j_gene: TRBJ1-2

CDR3aa: CASRLGLAGVLNEQFF
v_gene: TRBV2
j_gene: TRBJ2-1

CDR3aa: CSASAGNNEKLFF
v_gene: TRBV20-1
j_gene: TRBJ1-4

CDR3aa: CASSPRTGLYGYTF
v_gene: TRBV9
j_gene: TRBJ1-2

CDR3aa: CASTKTHNTEAFF
v_gene: TRBV12-3/TRBV12-4
j_gene: TRBJ1-1

CDR3aa: CASTGGRGYGYTF
v_gene: TRBV19
j_gene: TRBJ1-2

CDR3aa: CASSSPGTNTDTQYF
v_gene: TRBV6-5
j_gene: TRBJ2-3

CDR3aa: CASTESPSFFGYTF
v_gene: TRBV2
j_gene: TRBJ1-2

CDR3aa: CASSTGSGGNTEAFF
v_gene: TRBV18
j_gene: TRBJ1-1

CDR3aa: CASNHLRTGWNTEAFF
v_gene: TRBV6-6
j_gene: TRBJ1-1

CDR3aa: CASSLRAGGYNEQFF
v_gene: TRBV7-7
j_gene: TRBJ2-1

CDR3aa: CASSPPGQGGYEQYF
v_gene: TRBV18
j_gene: TRBJ2-7

CDR3aa: CASSRGGLRDEQYF
v_gene: TRBV11-2
j_gene: TRBJ2-7

CDR3aa: CASSQGTAGHGYTF
v_gene: TRBV14
j_gene: TRBJ1-2

CDR3aa: CASSSIGTEDQPQHF
v_gene: TRBV5-6
j_gene: TRBJ1-5

CDR3aa: CASSMDNPGGYTF
v_gene: TRBV19
j_gene: TRBJ1-2

CDR3aa: CASSILGAIYQETQYF
v_gene: TRBV19
j_gene: TRBJ2-5

CDR3aa: CSASPGESYEQYF
v_gene: TRBV20-1
j_gene: TRBJ2-7

CDR3aa: CASSSDRDQPQHF
v_gene: TRBV6-5
j_gene: TRBJ1-5

CDR3aa: CASSEVVVSEQYF
v_gene: TRBV6-1
j_gene: TRBJ2-7

CDR3aa: CASSSPEGTEAFF
v_gene: TRBV19
j_gene: TRBJ1-1

CDR3aa: CASSQVPLTYNEQFF
v_gene: TRBV3-1/TRBV3-2
j_gene: TRBJ2-1

CDR3aa: CATSDLWGTRGQGRETQYF
v_gene: TRBV24-1
j_gene: TRBJ2-5

CDR3aa: CASSYVAADQPQHF
v_gene: TRBV2
j_gene: TRBJ1-5

CDR3aa: CASRRQLTGGELFF
v_gene: TRBV6-5
j_gene: TRBJ2-2

CDR3aa: CASSVRLAGDNEQFF
v_gene: TRBV11-2
j_gene: TRBJ2-1

CDR3aa: CASGQGYSTEAFF
v_gene: TRBV6-5
j_gene: TRBJ1-1

CDR3aa: CASREYFDSNSPLHF
v_gene: TRBV6-5
j_gene: TRBJ1-6

CDR3aa: CASSESLAGVQETQYF
v_gene: TRBV25-1
j_gene: TRBJ2-5

CDR3aa: CASSLLAGSENEQFF
v_gene: TRBV9
j_gene: TRBJ2-1

CDR3aa: CASSPQGSSGNTIYF
v_gene: TRBV18
j_gene: TRBJ1-3

CDR3aa: CASRGASTNTGELFF
v_gene: TRBV19
j_gene: TRBJ2-2

CDR3aa: CASSPGTVDYGYTF
v_gene: TRBV18
j_gene: TRBJ1-2

CDR3aa: CASGLGWTGFPDTQYF
v_gene: TRBV12-5
j_gene: TRBJ2-3

CDR3aa: CASSGDIVTETQYF
v_gene: TRBV5-1
j_gene: TRBJ2-5

CDR3aa: CASSKGQGGEKLFF
v_gene: TRBV7-9
j_gene: TRBJ1-4

CDR3aa: CASSLDFMNTEAFF
v_gene: TRBV5-4
j_gene: TRBJ1-1

CDR3aa: CASSLGTGNTGNTIYF
v_gene: TRBV7-9
j_gene: TRBJ1-3

CDR3aa: CASSQGEGMFGYGYTF
v_gene: TRBV3-1/TRBV3-2
j_gene: TRBJ1-2

CDR3aa: CASGSGVGQPQHF
v_gene: TRBV19
j_gene: TRBJ1-5

CDR3aa: CASSLELRTGEQFF
v_gene: TRBV11-3
j_gene: TRBJ2-1

CDR3aa: CASSPRQEGLNTEAFF
v_gene: TRBV19
j_gene: TRBJ1-1

CDR3aa: CASSLTSGGSQETQYF
v_gene: TRBV5-1
j_gene: TRBJ2-5

CDR3aa: CASSTQGFYGYTF
v_gene: TRBV4-2
j_gene: TRBJ1-2

CDR3aa: CASSLDQYNEQFF
v_gene: TRBV7-9
j_gene: TRBJ2-1

CDR3aa: CASRKRGVNNSPLHF
v_gene: TRBV6-5
j_gene: TRBJ1-6

CDR3aa: CATSRSGTSTNEKLFF
v_gene: TRBV15
j_gene: TRBJ1-4

CDR3aa: CASSLGQGRSRDEQFF
v_gene: TRBV5-1
j_gene: TRBJ2-1

CDR3aa: CASSSSSGIYQPQHF
v_gene: TRBV27
j_gene: TRBJ1-5

CDR3aa: CASSPGFATNEKLFF
v_gene: TRBV18
j_gene: TRBJ1-4

CDR3aa: CASNWRSHEQYF
v_gene: TRBV2
j_gene: TRBJ2-7

CDR3aa: CASGVLYNEQFF
v_gene: TRBV28
j_gene: TRBJ2-1

CDR3aa: CASSWYREVDTQYF
v_gene: TRBV6-5
j_gene: TRBJ2-3

CDR3aa: CATSSPDRSEQYF
v_gene: TRBV15
j_gene: TRBJ2-7

CDR3aa: CATSRDDRGYTF
v_gene: TRBV15
j_gene: TRBJ1-2

CDR3aa: CASSVRTGLNTEAFF
v_gene: TRBV14
j_gene: TRBJ1-1

CDR3aa: CASSLAGQYNEQFF
v_gene: TRBV11-2
j_gene: TRBJ2-1

CDR3aa: CASSVQGYGYTF
v_gene: TRBV2
j_gene: TRBJ1-2

CDR3aa: CASSPTPERTEAFF
v_gene: TRBV7-3
j_gene: TRBJ1-1

CDR3aa: CAISDLEGGLANTEAFF
v_gene: TRBV10-3
j_gene: TRBJ1-1